This T cell receptor (beta chain) was captured by sequencing in a study of cytomegalovirus exposure and HLA in healthy donors. Findings and limits, study-wide: When analyzed later, a missense DCLRE1C variant was found to be linked to TCR beta V- and J-gene trimming. Later work showed greater clonal expansion in HLA-associated TCR beta chains than in equally common others. Most TCR sequences showed up rarely, but some public TCRs showed up in many donors. It emerged from a later analysis that several of the most significant clusters appeared to be linked to common viral pathogens.

Germline assignment: CDR1 MDHEN and CDR2 SYDVKM. Trimming cost V 4 bases and J 10 bases, with 11 bases left between them. The CDR3 is 12 residues long. Notes on this clone: Its antigen is as yet unknown.

The PCR ran on 60 Vbeta and 13 Jbeta primers. Profiled with immunoSEQ multiplex PCR; TCRdb holds only in-frame clones, not every one. The sample holds 130,000 or so clones, 80% to 85% seen once. The material sequenced was PBMCs. The sequence derives from a woman in her thirties or forties in good health and CMV-seronegative. V is TRBV28 and J is TRBJ2-1; D is undetermined. DNA for the CDR3: TGTGCCAGCAGTTCTCCCGCCCGGGAGCAGTTCTTC. The encoded protein is CASSSPAREQFF.